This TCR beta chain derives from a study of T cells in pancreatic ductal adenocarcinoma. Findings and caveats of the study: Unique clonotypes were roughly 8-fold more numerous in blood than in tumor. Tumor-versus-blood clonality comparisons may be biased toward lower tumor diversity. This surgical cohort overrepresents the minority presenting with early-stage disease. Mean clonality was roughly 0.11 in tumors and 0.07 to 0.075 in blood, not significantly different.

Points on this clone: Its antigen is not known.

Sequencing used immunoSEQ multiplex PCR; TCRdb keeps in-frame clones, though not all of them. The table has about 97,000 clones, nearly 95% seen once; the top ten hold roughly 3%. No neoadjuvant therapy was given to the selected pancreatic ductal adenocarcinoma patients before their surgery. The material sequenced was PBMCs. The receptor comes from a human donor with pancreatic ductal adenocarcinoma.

CDR3 bases: TGTGCCAGCAGTAATCGGACTAGCCGGAGCGGGGAGCTGTTTTTT. This gives the protein CASSNRTSRSGELFF. The chain uses TRBV25-1 and TRBJ2-2, with 8 bases aligning to TRBD2. After removal of 5 bases from V and 7 bases from J, the junction contained 9 bases not matched to a gene. The CDR3 is 15 residues long. Per germline, CDR1 MGHDK and CDR2 SYGVNS.